This entry describes one T cell receptor beta chain. Its antigen remains unknown. The CDR3 runs to 15 residues. The V end lost 2 bases, the J end lost 4 bases, and 9 bases lay between the germline ends. Germline V gives CDR1 SGHTA, CDR2 FQGNSA. The data were taken from a study of T cells after yellow fever vaccination. Notes on the study in general: By day 5 rather than day 15, the secondary response had peaked, though it was weaker. Most primary-vaccination clones recurred post-booster (around 95% CD4, around 86% CD8).

Template switching with 5'RACE generated the TCR cDNA and added a universal primer site and UMIs. TCRdb analysed the 5' RACE reads with MiXCR anew, one entry per CDR3 protein. The sample contains about 400,000 distinct CDR3 sequences, around 10% of which appear only once. The clonotype comes from a man younger than 35 who received the YFV17D yellow fever vaccine. The source material was PBMCs, sampled on the day of the first yellow fever vaccination. The V call is TRBV7-2, the J call TRBJ1-6; unclear D gene. The CDR3 spells CASSLFPEYNSPLHF. In DNA, the CDR3 is TGTGCCAGCAGCTTATTCCCAGAGTATAATTCACCCCTCCACTTT.